Listed here is a single TCR beta chain. The data are from a study of CD8+CD57+ T cells in acquired aplastic anemia. Germline V lookup: CDR1 LNHDA, CDR2 SQIVND (reference sequence). The CDR3 spans 15 residues. Trimming took off 5 bases at V and 4 bases at J, with 17 bases between the two ends. The study profiled TCR beta VDJ and CDR3 using genomic DNA as template. TCRdb processed the reads anew with MiXCR; each CDR3 protein has one entry. The data show about 270,000 distinct CDR3 sequences, approximately 56% seen once. The receptor was isolated from a human donor with severe aplastic anemia or a healthy control (not recorded which). The sequenced sample consisted of sorted CD4+, CD8+, or CD8+CD57+ T cells (not recorded which) from PBMCs. The rearrangement links TRBV19 to TRBJ1-2; D is uncertain. CDR3 in DNA: TGTGCCAGTAGTGCCCGGGTCCGGGATAGCTATGGCTACACCTTC. This encodes CASSARVRDSYGYTF.